These T cell receptor beta chains were read from a single sample in a study of blood T cell repertoires in COVID-19. The assay was immunoSEQ multiplex PCR, and TCRdb's table has in-frame clones only and misses some. Among about 83,000 clones, roughly nine tenths were seen once, and the ten largest hold roughly 5.4%. Source material: peripheral blood. All receptors come from a man aged 60-69 years with acute or convalescent COVID-19. Each CDR3 is given with its conserved first and last residue. D genes are given only for firm matches. Not all rows give a size; the values are once, few, many and, for expanded clones, a class.

NA	NA	TRBV2	TRBJ1-6	CASSEGQAVSSSPLHF	TGTGCCAGCAGTGAAGGACAGGCGGTCTCGAGTTCACCCCTCCACTTT
NA	NA	TRBV21-1	TRBJ1-1	CASSKGQGTKDPPEAFF	TGTGCCAGCAGCAAGGGACAGGGTACCAAGGATCCCCCTGAAGCTTTCTTT
NA	NA	TRBV4-2	TRBJ2-6	CASSQDTGANVLTF	TGTGCCAGCAGCCAAGATACTGGGGCCAACGTCCTGACTTTC
NA	NA	TRBV24-1	TRBJ1-5	CATSDSGRQPQHF	TGTGCCACCAGTGATTCCGGTCGGCAGCCCCAGCATTTT
NA	NA	TRBV19	TRBJ1-1	CASSTRKVDMNTEAFF	TGTGCCAGTAGTACCAGGAAAGTTGATATGAACACTGAAGCTTTCTTT
NA	once	TRBV21-1	TRBJ1-5	CASSLLPGQGGQPQHF	TGTGCCAGCAGCTTACTCCCGGGACAGGGCGGACAGCCCCAGCATTTT
TRBD1	NA	TRBV6-2/TRBV6-3	TRBJ1-1	CASSYSATGGDTEAFF	TGTGCCAGCAGTTACTCTGCGACAGGGGGGGACACTGAAGCTTTCTTT
TRBD1	NA	TRBV7-9	TRBJ1-6	CASSLGGTGNSPLHF	TGTGCCAGCAGCTTAGGGGGGACAGGTAATTCACCCCTCCACTTT
TRBD1	NA	TRBV27	TRBJ1-1	CASSGGTGQAFF	TGTGCCAGCAGTGGGGGGACAGGGCAAGCTTTCTTT
TRBD1	NA	TRBV7-6	TRBJ1-1	CASSLDRGLNTEAFF	TGTGCCAGCAGCTTAGATAGGGGGCTGAACACTGAAGCTTTCTTT
NA	NA	TRBV7-8	TRBJ1-1	CASSLTRGKTEAFF	TGTGCCAGCAGCTTAACCAGGGGAAAGACTGAAGCTTTCTTT
NA	medium-sized	TRBV4-1	TRBJ1-1	CASSQESRSMNTEAFF	TGCGCCAGCAGCCAAGAATCCAGATCCATGAACACTGAAGCTTTCTTT
TRBD1	NA	TRBV5-1	TRBJ1-3	CASSAGQNSGNTIYF	TGCGCCAGCAGCGCGGGACAGAACTCTGGAAACACCATATATTTT
TRBD1	NA	TRBV13	TRBJ2-3	CASSDRGRDADTQYF	TGTGCCAGCAGCGACAGGGGGCGCGACGCAGATACGCAGTATTTT
NA	NA	TRBV25-1	TRBJ1-1	CASSESQGLTEAFF	TGTGCCAGCAGTGAATCACAGGGCTTGACTGAAGCTTTCTTT
TRBD2	NA	TRBV5-6	TRBJ2-2	CASSFTSGGPNTGELFF	TGTGCCAGCAGTTTCACTAGCGGGGGGCCGAACACCGGGGAGCTGTTTTTT
TRBD2	NA	TRBV5-4	TRBJ2-7	CASSLGSGGLAYEQYF	TGTGCCAGCAGCTTGGGGAGCGGGGGTTTAGCCTACGAGCAGTACTTC